The 17 T cell receptor beta chains presented below share a single source sample, sequenced in a study of neoadjuvant anti-PD-1 for oral cavity cancer. TCRdb's copy holds only in-frame clones and misses some; the assay was immunoSEQ multiplex PCR. The data hold over 10,000 clones, with about three fifths observed a single time. The sample consisted of PBMCs, taken before nivolumab (anti-PD-1) treatment. These TCRs come from a person aged 40-85 years with oral cavity squamous cell carcinoma.

In its sample, this clone was seen once. The V gene is TRBV6-6, the J gene TRBJ1-1; 8 nucleotides match TRBD1. The CDR3 extends over 15 amino acids. Germline V lookup: CDR1 MNHNY, CDR2 SVGAGI (reference sequence). The trim removed 2 bases at V and 2 bases at J, leaving 4 bases unmatched. CDR3 nucleotide sequence: TGTGCCAGCAGTTACCCCAGGGGGCGAAACACTGAAGCTTTCTTT. Translation gives CASSYPRGRNTEAFF.

V and J are TRBV15 and TRBJ2-1; 7 bases agree with TRBD2. V was pared by 3 bases and J by 5 bases, with 4 bases of the junction left unmatched. Germline assignment: CDR1 LNHNV and CDR2 YYDKDF (reference sequence). This CDR3 comprises 14 residues. The chain's CDR3 is CATSSRTSNNEQFF. DNA of the CDR3: TGTGCCACCAGCAGCCGGACTAGTAACAATGAGCAGTTCTTC.

This sequence joins TRBV19 and TRBJ1-5, with no clear D. CDR1 LNHDA and CDR2 SQIVND come from the germline V gene (reference sequence). This CDR3 is built from 12 residues. Trimming cost V 5 bases and J 6 bases, with 8 bases left between them. The CDR3, as DNA: TGTGCCAGTAGTCCCGCGGTTCAGCCCCAGCATTTT. Protein sequence: CASSPAVQPQHF.

This clone was seen a few times. The rearrangement uses TRBV25-1 and TRBJ1-1; 10 nucleotides match TRBD1. Germline CDR1 MGHDK, CDR2 SYGVNS. J was trimmed by 5 bases and V by 1 base; bases with no gene match: 4. This CDR3 comprises 15 residues. The CDR3 is CASSEFGQGETEAFF. For the CDR3, the DNA is TGTGCCAGCAGTGAATTTGGACAGGGGGAGACTGAAGCTTTCTTT.

Only a few counts were recorded for this clone. The chain couples TRBV27 to TRBJ2-1; D is possibly TRBD1 or TRBD2 (5 bases each). The CDR3 totals 15 residues. Germline CDR1 and CDR2: MNHEY and SMNVEV (reference sequence). V lost 4 bases and J 7 bases, leaving 17 bases between the germline ends. CDR3 coding DNA: TGTGCCAGCAGTTGGCCGGGGCCGGTCGGGAATGAGCAGTTCTTC. It translates to CASSWPGPVGNEQFF.

The rearrangement joins TRBV5-4 to TRBJ2-5; D perhaps matches TRBD1 (5 bases). Trimming pared 0 bases from V and 2 bases from J, leaving 8 bases between. Germline CDR1 is SGHNT and CDR2 is YYREEE (reference sequence). The CDR3 contains 14 residues. This CDR3 reads CASSLAAGQETQYF. The CDR3 region has the DNA TGTGCCAGCAGCTTGGCAGCAGGGCAAGAGACCCAGTACTTC.

V gene TRBV7-7 combines with J gene TRBJ2-2, with D perhaps TRBD2 (6 bases). CDR3 length: 16 residues. CDR1 SSHAT and CDR2 FNYEAQ come from the germline V gene (reference sequence). The germline V and J ends were trimmed by 5 bases and 1 base, with 14 bases remaining between them. CDR3 bases: TGTGCCAGCAGCCCGGAATTGGGGGGGAACACCGGGGAGCTGTTTTTT. This translates into CASSPELGGNTGELFF.

This clone was seen more than once but under ten times. The CDR3 is CASNPKYSANVLTF. CDR3 bases: TGTGCCAGCAACCCAAAATACAGCGCCAACGTCCTGACTTTC. V usage is TRBV28 and J usage is TRBJ2-6; D is undetermined. The CDR3 has 14 residues. Between the trimmed V and J ends, which lost 7 bases and 7 bases, there was a span of 14 bases. The germline gives CDR1 MDHEN, CDR2 SYDVKM.

This clone showed up just a few times. The chain joins TRBV18 to TRBJ1-3, with D hard to call. The V end lost 1 base, the J end lost 3 bases, and 7 bases lay between the germline ends. The germline gives CDR1 KGHSH, CDR2 LQKENI. The CDR3 consists of 14 residues. As DNA, the CDR3 is TGTGCCAGCTCACCACAGGGCCATGGAAACACCATATATTTT. This codes for CASSPQGHGNTIYF.

The chain has TRBV29-1 and TRBJ1-1, with D unclear. Germline V gene sequence: CDR1 SQVTM, CDR2 ANQGSEA. V dropped 3 bases and J dropped 8 bases, with 4 bases sitting between them. CDR3 length: 9 amino acids. CDR3 DNA: TGCAGCGTTGACAGCGAAGCTTTCTTT. Residues: CSVDSEAFF.

The chain joins TRBV10-2 to TRBJ2-1; 9 bases are shared with TRBD1. CDR1 and CDR2 (germline): WSHSY, SAAADI. The CDR3 spans 12 residues. The V segment lost 7 bases and the J segment 11 bases; nucleotides outside the gene matches: 6. The chain's CDR3 is CASTAGQGKQFF. CDR3 sequence (DNA): TGCGCCAGCACCGCGGGACAGGGTAAGCAGTTCTTC.

In its sample, this clone was seen a few times. This chain connects TRBV28 to TRBJ1-2; D perhaps matches TRBD1 (6 bases). CDR3 length: 12 residues. CDR1 is MDHEN and CDR2 is SYDVKM in the germline V gene. V lost 8 bases, J lost 7 bases, and 14 bases lay in between. The CDR3 loop reads CASGGRGFGYTF. DNA for the CDR3: TGTGCCAGCGGGGGCAGGGGCTTTGGCTACACCTTC.

This chain connects TRBV19 to TRBJ2-2, with 12 bases identical to TRBD2. CDR1 LNHDA and CDR2 SQIVND come from the germline V gene (reference sequence). This CDR3 contains 19 residues. V trimming: 3 bases; J trimming: 4 bases; junction bases outside the gene matches: 12. The CDR3 nucleotides read TGTGCCAGTAGTATGGGTAGGAGAGGACTAGCGGGATCCACCGGGGAGCTGTTTTTT. Translated, it gives CASSMGRRGLAGSTGELFF.

This chain links TRBV18 with TRBJ2-5; no reliable D call. This CDR3 has 11 amino acids. V lost 6 bases and J 4 bases, leaving 6 bases between the germline ends. The germline V gene has CDR1 KGHSH and CDR2 LQKENI. Here the CDR3 reads CASSSRETQYF. The CDR3 region has the DNA TGTGCCAGCTCTTCTAGAGAGACCCAGTACTTC.

This chain links TRBV5-6 with TRBJ1-5; no definite D call. V lost 0 bases to trimming and J lost 6 bases, with 13 bases between them. Looked up from germline, CDR1 is SGHDT and CDR2 is YYEEEE. This CDR3 spans 15 amino acids. This CDR3 is CASSLGQALGQPQHF. As DNA, the CDR3 is TGTGCCAGCAGCTTGGGGCAGGCTTTAGGTCAGCCCCAGCATTTT.

This clone came up a few times. The V gene is TRBV10-2, the J gene TRBJ2-7; unclear D gene. V lost 5 bases and J lost 4, with 15 bases in between. The germline gives CDR1 WSHSY, CDR2 SAAADI. CDR3 length: 14 amino acids. CDR3 in amino acids: CASSSSSTVYEQYF. DNA of the CDR3: TGCGCCAGCAGTAGCTCGAGTACGGTATACGAGCAGTACTTC.

This chain connects TRBV19 to TRBJ2-5, with D perhaps TRBD1 (7 bases). Germline values: CDR1 LNHDA, CDR2 SQIVND (reference sequence). Trimming shortened V by 6 bases and J by 5 bases, and 13 bases separated the two germline ends. The CDR3 covers 13 residues. The CDR3, as DNA: TGTGCCAGTAGCAGGGGGAGGTGGGAGACCCAGTACTTC. Its translation is CASSRGRWETQYF.